Below, 2 T cell receptor beta chains from the same sample are listed, as sequenced in a study of blood T cell repertoires in COVID-19. Some clones are missing from TCRdb's copy, which holds only in-frame ones; the method was immunoSEQ multiplex PCR. This sample carries approximately 94,000 clones, 75% to 85% of them seen once, and the ten largest clones take 20% to 25%. Source material: peripheral blood. The receptors come from a man between 60 and 75 years old with acute or convalescent COVID-19.

This clone was recorded a few times. The gene calls are TRBV6-5 and TRBJ2-7; D is ambiguous. V was trimmed by 6 bases and J by 1 base, leaving 7 bases between them. CDR1 and CDR2 (germline): MNHEY, SVGAGI. The CDR3 loop spans 12 amino acids. CDR3 nucleotides: TGTGCCAGCAGGGCTGTTTCCTACGAGCAGTACTTC. Protein sequence: CASRAVSYEQYF.

This clone was seen a few times. CDR3 sequence reads: CASRRQGDGYTF. In DNA, the CDR3 is TGTGCCAGCAGGAGACAGGGGGATGGCTACACCTTC. This sequence joins TRBV2 and TRBJ1-2; 9 nucleotides align to TRBD1. CDR3 size: 12 residues. After removal of 6 bases from V and 6 bases from J, the junction contained 2 bases not matched to a gene. Germline lookup yields CDR1 SNHLY and CDR2 FYNNEI.